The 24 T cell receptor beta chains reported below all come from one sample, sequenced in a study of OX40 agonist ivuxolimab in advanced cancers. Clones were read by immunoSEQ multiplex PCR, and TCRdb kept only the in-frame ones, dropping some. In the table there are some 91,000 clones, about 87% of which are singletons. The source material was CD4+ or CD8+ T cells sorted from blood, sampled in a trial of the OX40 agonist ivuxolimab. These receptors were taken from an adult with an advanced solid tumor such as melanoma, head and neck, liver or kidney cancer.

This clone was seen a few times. The CDR3: CASSFSRTAYTF. For the CDR3, the DNA is TGTGCCAGCAGCTTTTCCAGGACGGCCTACACCTTC. The rearrangement joins TRBV7-9 to TRBJ1-2, with D uncertain. Germline CDR1 and CDR2: SEHNR and FQNEAQ (reference sequence). V was trimmed by 3 bases and J by 10 bases, leaving 12 bases between them. This CDR3 region has 12 residues.

CDR3 amino acids: CASTGGGDTDTQYF. CDR3 DNA sequence: TGTGCCAGCACTGGGGGAGGAGACACAGATACGCAGTATTTT. The chain is built from TRBV5-4 and TRBJ2-3, with D tentatively TRBD2 (6 bases). The V and J ends lost 6 bases and 2 bases respectively, with 13 bases between them. There are 14 residues in the CDR3. Looked up from germline, CDR1 is SGHNT and CDR2 is YYREEE (reference sequence).

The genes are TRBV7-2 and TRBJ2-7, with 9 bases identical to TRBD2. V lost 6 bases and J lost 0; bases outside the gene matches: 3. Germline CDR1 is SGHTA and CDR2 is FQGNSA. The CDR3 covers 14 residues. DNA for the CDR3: TGTGCCAGCAGTTCGACTAGCGGCTCCTACGAGCAGTACTTC. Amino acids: CASSSTSGSYEQYF.

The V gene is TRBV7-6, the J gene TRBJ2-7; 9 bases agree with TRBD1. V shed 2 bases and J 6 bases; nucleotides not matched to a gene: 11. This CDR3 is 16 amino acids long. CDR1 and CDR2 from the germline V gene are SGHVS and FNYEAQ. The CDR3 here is CASSLSPGQGFGEQYF. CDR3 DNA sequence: TGTGCCAGCAGCTTAAGCCCGGGACAGGGATTCGGCGAGCAGTACTTC.

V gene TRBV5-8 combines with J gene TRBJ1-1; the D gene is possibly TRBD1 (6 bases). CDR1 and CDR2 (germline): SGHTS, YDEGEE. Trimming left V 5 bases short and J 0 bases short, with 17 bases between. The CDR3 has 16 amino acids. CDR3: CASRIQGGSMNTEAFF. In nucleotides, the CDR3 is TGTGCCAGCAGAATACAGGGTGGGAGCATGAACACTGAAGCTTTCTTT.

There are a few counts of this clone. The CDR3 here is CASSLEFETQYF. The CDR3 region has the DNA TGTGCCAGCAGCTTAGAGTTCGAGACCCAGTACTTC. This chain joins TRBV7-9 and TRBJ2-5; D call uncertain. CDR3 length: 12 residues. Germline-derived CDR1 and CDR2 are SEHNR and FQNEAQ (reference sequence). The V gene lost 1 base and the J gene lost 5 bases, with 5 bases spanning the gap.

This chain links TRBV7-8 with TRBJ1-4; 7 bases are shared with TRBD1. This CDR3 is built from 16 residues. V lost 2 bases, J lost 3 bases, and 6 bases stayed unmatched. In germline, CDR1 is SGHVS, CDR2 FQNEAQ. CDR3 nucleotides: TGTGCCAGCAGCTTAAGGGGGCGCATAGCTAATGAAAAACTGTTTTTT. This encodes CASSLRGRIANEKLFF.

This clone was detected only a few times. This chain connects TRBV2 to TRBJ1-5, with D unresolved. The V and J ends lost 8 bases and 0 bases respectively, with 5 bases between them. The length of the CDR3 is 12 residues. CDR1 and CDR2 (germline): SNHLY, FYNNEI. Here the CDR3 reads CASRGSNQPQHF. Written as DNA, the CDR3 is TGTGCCAGCCGGGGTAGCAATCAGCCCCAGCATTTT.

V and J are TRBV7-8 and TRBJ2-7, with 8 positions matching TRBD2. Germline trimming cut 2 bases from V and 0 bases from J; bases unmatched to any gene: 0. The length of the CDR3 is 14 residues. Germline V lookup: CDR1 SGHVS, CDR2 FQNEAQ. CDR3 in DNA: TGTGCCAGCAGCTTAAGCGGGAGCTCCTACGAGCAGTACGTC. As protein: CASSLSGSSYEQYV.

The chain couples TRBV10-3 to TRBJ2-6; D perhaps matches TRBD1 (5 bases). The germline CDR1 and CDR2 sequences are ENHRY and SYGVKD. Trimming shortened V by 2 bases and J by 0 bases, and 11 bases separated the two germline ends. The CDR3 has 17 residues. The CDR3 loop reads CAISEKGLSSGANVLTF. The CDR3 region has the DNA TGTGCCATCAGTGAGAAGGGGCTGAGCTCTGGGGCCAACGTCCTGACTTTC.

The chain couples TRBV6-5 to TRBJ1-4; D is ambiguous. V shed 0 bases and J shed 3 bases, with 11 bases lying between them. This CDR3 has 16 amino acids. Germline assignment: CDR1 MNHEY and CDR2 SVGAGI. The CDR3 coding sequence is TGTGCCAGCAGTTACTCGGGATACAGCCCTAATGAAAAACTGTTTTTT. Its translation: CASSYSGYSPNEKLFF.

The CDR3, as DNA: TGTGCCAGCAGCGTAGAGGGACAGGGGGCGAACACCGGGGAGCTGTTTTTT. Translating gives CASSVEGQGANTGELFF. This chain joins TRBV9 and TRBJ2-2, with TRBD1 identical over 11 bases. The germline gives CDR1 SGDLS, CDR2 YYNGEE. The ends lost 0 bases at V and 0 bases at J; junction bases unmatched: 1. The CDR3 has 17 amino acids.

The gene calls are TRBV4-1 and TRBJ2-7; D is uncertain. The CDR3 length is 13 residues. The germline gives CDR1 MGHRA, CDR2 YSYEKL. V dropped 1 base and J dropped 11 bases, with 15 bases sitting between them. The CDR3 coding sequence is TGCGCCAGCAGCCAAGGGATTACTGAGTTAGAGTACTTC. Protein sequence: CASSQGITELEYF.

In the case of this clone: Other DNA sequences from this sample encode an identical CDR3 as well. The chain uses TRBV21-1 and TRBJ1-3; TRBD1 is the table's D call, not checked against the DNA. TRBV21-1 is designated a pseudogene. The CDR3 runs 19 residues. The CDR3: CASSARQGKWSFSGNTIYF. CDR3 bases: TGTGCCAGCAGCGCAAGACAGGGTAAATGGAGCTTCTCTGGAAACACCATATATTTT.

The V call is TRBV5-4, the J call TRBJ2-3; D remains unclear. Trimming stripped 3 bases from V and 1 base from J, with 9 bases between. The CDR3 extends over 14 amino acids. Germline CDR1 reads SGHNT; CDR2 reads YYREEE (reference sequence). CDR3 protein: CASSSERGTDTQYF. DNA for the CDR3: TGTGCCAGCAGCTCGGAACGAGGCACAGATACGCAGTATTTT.

The CDR3 sequence is CASSLQGGNTEAFF. The DNA of the CDR3 is TGTGCCAGCAGCTTACAGGGGGGAAACACTGAAGCTTTCTTT. V usage is TRBV7-3 and J usage is TRBJ1-1, with 7 bases lining up with TRBD1. Germline CDR1 is SGHTA and CDR2 is FQGTGA. V lost 2 bases and J lost 2; bases outside the gene matches: 2. The CDR3 has 14 amino acids.

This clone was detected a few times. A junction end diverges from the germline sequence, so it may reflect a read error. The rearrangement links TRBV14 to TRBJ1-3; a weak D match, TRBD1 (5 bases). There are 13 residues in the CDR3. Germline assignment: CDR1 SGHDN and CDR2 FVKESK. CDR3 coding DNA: TGTGCCAGCAGCAACATCGGGGGAAACAGCATATATTTT. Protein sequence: CASSNIGGNSIYF.

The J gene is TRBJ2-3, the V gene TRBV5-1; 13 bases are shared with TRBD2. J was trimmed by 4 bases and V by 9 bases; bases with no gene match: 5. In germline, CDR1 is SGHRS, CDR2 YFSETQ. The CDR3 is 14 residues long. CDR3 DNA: TGCGCCACCAAACTAGCGGGAGGGCCAGATACGCAGTATTTT. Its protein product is CATKLAGGPDTQYF. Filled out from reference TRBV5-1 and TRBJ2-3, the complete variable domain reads KAGVTQTPRYLIKTRGQQVTLSCSPISGHRSVSWYQQTPGQGLQFLFEYFSETQRNKGNFPGRFSGRQFSNSRSEMNVSTLELGDSALYLCATKLAGGPDTQYFGPGTRLTVL.

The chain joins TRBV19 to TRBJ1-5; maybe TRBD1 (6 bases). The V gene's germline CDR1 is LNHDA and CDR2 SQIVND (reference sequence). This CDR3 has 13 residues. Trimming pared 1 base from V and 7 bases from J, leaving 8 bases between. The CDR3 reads CASSIGDRQPQHF. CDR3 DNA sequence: TGTGCCAGTAGTATAGGAGACAGGCAGCCCCAGCATTTT.

The CDR3 sequence is CASSQDLAGGTEAFF. The CDR3, as DNA: TGTGCCAGCAGCCAAGATCTGGCAGGGGGGACTGAAGCTTTCTTT. This sequence joins TRBV4-2 and TRBJ1-1; 7 nucleotides line up with TRBD1. Germline V gene data show CDR1 as LGHNA and CDR2 as YNFKEQ. The J segment lost 5 bases and the V segment lost 0 bases, leaving 6 bases of the junction unmatched. CDR3 length: 15 amino acids.

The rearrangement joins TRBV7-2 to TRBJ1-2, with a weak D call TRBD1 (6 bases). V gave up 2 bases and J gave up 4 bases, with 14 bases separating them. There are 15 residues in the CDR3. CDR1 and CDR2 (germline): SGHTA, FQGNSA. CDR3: CASSLPPGGIYGYTF. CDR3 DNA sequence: TGTGCCAGCAGCTTACCCCCCGGGGGCATCTATGGCTACACCTTC.

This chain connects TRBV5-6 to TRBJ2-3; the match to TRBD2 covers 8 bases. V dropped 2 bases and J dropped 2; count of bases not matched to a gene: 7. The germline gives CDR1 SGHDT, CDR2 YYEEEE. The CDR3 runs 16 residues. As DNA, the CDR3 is TGTGCCAGCAGCTTCCAGCGGGAGTTGCACACAGATACGCAGTATTTT. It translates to CASSFQRELHTDTQYF.

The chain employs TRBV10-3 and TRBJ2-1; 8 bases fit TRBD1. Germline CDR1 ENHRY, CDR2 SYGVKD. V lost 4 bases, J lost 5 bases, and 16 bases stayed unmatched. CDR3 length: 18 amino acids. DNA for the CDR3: TGTGCCATCAGTGCGGGGACAGGAATTAAGCAGAGGAACAATGAGCAGTTCTTC. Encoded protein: CAISAGTGIKQRNNEQFF.

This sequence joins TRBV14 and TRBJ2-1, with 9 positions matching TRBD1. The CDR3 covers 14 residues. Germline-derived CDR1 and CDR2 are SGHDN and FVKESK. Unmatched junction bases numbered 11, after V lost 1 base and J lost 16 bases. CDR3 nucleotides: TGTGCCAGCAGCCAAGTTTTGTCAGGGACAGGGCCTTTCTTC. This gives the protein CASSQVLSGTGPFF.